Reported below is one T cell receptor beta chain. The sample belongs to a study of control samples from healthy donors and cancer patients. The repertoire was sequenced with immunoSEQ multiplex PCR; TCRdb's copy has only in-frame clones and lacks some. This sample has under 200,000 clones, with just under 95% found just once. Trimming took 4 bases from V and 7 from J, leaving 14 bases between them. The CDR3 length is 14 residues. CDR1 SGDLS and CDR2 YYNGEE come from the germline V gene. The material sequenced was blood. The chain is built from TRBV9 and TRBJ1-4; D gene unclear. The clonotype originates from a woman aged 35 to 49 in good health. The CDR3 is CASSLAQAGEKLFF. The CDR3 DNA is TGTGCCAGCAGCTTAGCGCAGGCTGGTGAAAAACTGTTTTTT.